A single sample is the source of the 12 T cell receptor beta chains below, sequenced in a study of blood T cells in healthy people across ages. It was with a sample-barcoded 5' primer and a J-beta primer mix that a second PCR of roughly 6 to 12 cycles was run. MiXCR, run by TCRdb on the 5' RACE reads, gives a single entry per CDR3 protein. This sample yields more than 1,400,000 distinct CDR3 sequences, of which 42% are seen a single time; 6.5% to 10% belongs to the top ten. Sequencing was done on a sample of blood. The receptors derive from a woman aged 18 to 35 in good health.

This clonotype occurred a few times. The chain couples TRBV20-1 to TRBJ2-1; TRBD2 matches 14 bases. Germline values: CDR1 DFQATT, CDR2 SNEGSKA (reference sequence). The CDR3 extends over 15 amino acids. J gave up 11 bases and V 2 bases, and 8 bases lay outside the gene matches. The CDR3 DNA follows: TGCAGTGCTAGACAGACTAGCGGGAGGGGAAACCAGCAGTTCTTC. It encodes CSARQTSGRGNQQFF.

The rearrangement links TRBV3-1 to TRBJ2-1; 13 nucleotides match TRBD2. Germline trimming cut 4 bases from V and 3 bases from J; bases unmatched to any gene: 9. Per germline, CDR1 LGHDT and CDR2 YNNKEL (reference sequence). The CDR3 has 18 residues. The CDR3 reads CASSLLSGLAGDYNEQFF. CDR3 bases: TGTGCCAGCAGCCTATTATCAGGACTAGCGGGAGACTACAATGAGCAGTTCTTC.

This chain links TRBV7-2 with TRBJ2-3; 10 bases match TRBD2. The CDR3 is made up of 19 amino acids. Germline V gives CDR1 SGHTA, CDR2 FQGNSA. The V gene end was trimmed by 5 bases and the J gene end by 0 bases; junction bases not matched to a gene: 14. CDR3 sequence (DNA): TGTGCCAGCAGCCCACAGACTAGCGGGTGGGGGTTTAGCACAGATACGCAGTATTTT. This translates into CASSPQTSGWGFSTDTQYF.

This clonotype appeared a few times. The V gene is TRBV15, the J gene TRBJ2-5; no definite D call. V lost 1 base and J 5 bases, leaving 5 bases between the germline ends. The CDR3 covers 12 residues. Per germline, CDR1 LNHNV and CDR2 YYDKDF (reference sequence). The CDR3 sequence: CATSRGYETQYF. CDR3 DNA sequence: TGTGCCACCAGCAGAGGATACGAGACCCAGTACTTC.

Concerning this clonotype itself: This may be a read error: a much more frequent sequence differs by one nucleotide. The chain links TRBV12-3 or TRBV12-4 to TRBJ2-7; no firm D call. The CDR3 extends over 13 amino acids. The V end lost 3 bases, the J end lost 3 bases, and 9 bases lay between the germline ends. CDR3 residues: CASSFDDLYEQYF. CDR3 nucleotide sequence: TGTGCCAGCAGTTTCGACGATCTCTACGAGCAGTACTTC.

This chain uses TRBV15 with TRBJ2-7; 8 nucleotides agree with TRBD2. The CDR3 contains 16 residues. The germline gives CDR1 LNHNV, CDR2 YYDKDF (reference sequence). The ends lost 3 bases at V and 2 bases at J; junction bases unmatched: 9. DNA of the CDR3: TGTGCCACCAGCAGGGGTCGGGGGGGAAATACCTACGAGCAGTACTTC. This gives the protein CATSRGRGGNTYEQYF.

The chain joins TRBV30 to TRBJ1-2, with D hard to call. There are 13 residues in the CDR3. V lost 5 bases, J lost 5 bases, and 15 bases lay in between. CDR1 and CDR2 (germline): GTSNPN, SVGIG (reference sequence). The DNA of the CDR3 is TGTGCCTGGGGATGGGATTTACAATATGGCTACACCTTC. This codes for CAWGWDLQYGYTF.

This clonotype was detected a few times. CDR3 protein: CASSPLGDEAPDTQYF. DNA of the CDR3: TGCGCCAGCAGCCCCCTCGGGGATGAGGCACCAGATACGCAGTATTTT. V usage is TRBV4-1 and J usage is TRBJ2-3; a weak D match, TRBD2 (5 bases). Germline CDR1 is MGHRA and CDR2 is YSYEKL. The V end was cut by 4 bases, the J end by 4 bases, with 18 bases between. The length of the CDR3 is 16 residues.

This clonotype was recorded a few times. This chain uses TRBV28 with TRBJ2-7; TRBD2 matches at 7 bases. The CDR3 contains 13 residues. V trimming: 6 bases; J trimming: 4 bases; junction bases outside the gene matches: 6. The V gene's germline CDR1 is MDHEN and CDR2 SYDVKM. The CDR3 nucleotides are TGTGCCAGCAGACGAGCGGGACTGTACGAGCAGTACTTC. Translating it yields CASRRAGLYEQYF.

The CDR3 is CSAGTAKGQYF. The CDR3 DNA follows: TGCAGTGCTGGGACGGCAAAGGGGCAGTATTTT. The V call is TRBV20-1, the J call TRBJ2-3, with D perhaps TRBD1 or TRBD2 (5 bases each). CDR1 and CDR2 (germline): DFQATT, SNEGSKA (reference sequence). The CDR3 extends over 11 amino acids. Between the trimmed V and J ends, which lost 5 bases and 11 bases, there was a span of 14 bases.

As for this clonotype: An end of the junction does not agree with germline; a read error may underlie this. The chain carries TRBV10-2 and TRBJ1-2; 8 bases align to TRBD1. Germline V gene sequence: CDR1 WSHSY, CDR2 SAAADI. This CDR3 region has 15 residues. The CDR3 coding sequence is TGCGCCAGCAGTGAGACGGGACAGGCCTACGGGGGCTGCACCTTC. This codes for CASSETGQAYGGCTF.

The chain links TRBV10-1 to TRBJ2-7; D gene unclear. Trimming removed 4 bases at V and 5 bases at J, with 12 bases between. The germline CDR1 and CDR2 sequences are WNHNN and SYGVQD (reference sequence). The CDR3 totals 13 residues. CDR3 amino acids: CASSAPASHEQYF. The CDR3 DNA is TGCGCCAGCAGTGCACCAGCCAGCCACGAGCAGTACTTC.